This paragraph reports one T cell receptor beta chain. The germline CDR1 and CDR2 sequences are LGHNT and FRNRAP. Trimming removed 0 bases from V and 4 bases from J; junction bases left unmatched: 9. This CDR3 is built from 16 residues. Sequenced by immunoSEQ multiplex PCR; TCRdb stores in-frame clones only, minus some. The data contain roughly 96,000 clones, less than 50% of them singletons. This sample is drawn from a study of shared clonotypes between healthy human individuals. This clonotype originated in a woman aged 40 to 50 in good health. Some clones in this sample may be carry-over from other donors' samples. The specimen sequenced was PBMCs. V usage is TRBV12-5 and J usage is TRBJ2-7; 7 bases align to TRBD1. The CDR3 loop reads CASGLVRQGMGYEQYF. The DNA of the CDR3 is TGTGCTAGTGGTTTGGTTCGACAGGGAATGGGGTACGAGCAGTACTTC.